The 8 T cell receptor beta chains below all came from one sample that was sequenced in a study of identical twins. Each CDR3 protein gets one entry after TCRdb re-called the 5' RACE reads with MiXCR. Of over 200,000 distinct CDR3 sequences listed, 6.5% are singletons. These same records also appear under a second study, on T cells expressing NK-cell markers.

Material for sequencing was CD8+ T cells sorted from blood. Receptors originate from a woman younger than 30 in good health.

This clonotype was observed a few times. This chain connects TRBV9 to TRBJ2-7, with D unclear. Per germline, CDR1 SGDLS and CDR2 YYNGEE. The CDR3 length is 15 residues. The V end lost 0 bases, the J end lost 2 bases, and 12 bases lay between the germline ends. The CDR3 reads CASSVAVGPTYEQYF. In DNA, the CDR3 is TGTGCCAGCAGCGTAGCTGTAGGACCCACCTACGAGCAGTACTTC.

The table lists this clonotype with a few counts. V is TRBV9 and J is TRBJ2-1; the D gene is possibly TRBD2 (6 bases). The CDR3 is 15 residues long. Germline V gives CDR1 SGDLS, CDR2 YYNGEE. V lost 0 bases to trimming and J lost 6 bases, with 13 bases between them. The DNA for the CDR3 is TGTGCCAGCAGCGTAGTCGGGAGACCAGGCAATGAGCAGTTCTTC. It translates to CASSVVGRPGNEQFF.

In its sample, this clonotype was seen many times. This rearrangement joins TRBV19 to TRBJ2-1; D is undetermined. Trimming removed 1 base from V and 0 bases from J, with 7 bases in between. Germline V gene sequence: CDR1 LNHDA, CDR2 SQIVND (reference sequence). The CDR3 runs to 15 residues. The CDR3 DNA reads as TGTGCCAGTAGTATAGTCGCTAGCTCCTACAATGAGCAGTTCTTC. Translation: CASSIVASSYNEQFF.

This chain connects TRBV29-1 to TRBJ2-2, with D unclear. The CDR3 loop spans 13 amino acids. V dropped 7 bases and J dropped 4 bases, with 13 bases sitting between them. Germline loops: CDR1 SQVTM, CDR2 ANQGSEA. In DNA, the CDR3 is TGCAGCGGAATCCAGTTGATCACCGGGGAGCTGTTTTTT. Its translation: CSGIQLITGELFF.

This clonotype was recorded at least ten times. The chain links TRBV7-2 to TRBJ2-3; D gene unclear. Germline V gives CDR1 SGHTA, CDR2 FQGNSA. The CDR3 length is 15 residues. Between the trimmed V and J ends, which lost 5 bases and 2 bases, there was a span of 14 bases. The CDR3 sequence is CASSLPGLNTDTQYF. The CDR3 region has the DNA TGTGCCAGCAGCCTCCCCGGGCTGAACACAGATACGCAGTATTTT.

This clonotype has at least ten counts. As DNA, the CDR3 is TGTGCCAGCAGCTCCACTAGCTCCTTATCCTACAATGAGCAGTTCTTC. Protein: CASSSTSSLSYNEQFF. The chain combines TRBV7-9 with TRBJ2-1, with D maybe TRBD2 (6 bases). V was clipped by 4 bases and J by 1 base, with 14 bases between them. Germline CDR1 reads SEHNR; CDR2 reads FQNEAQ (reference sequence). The CDR3 runs 16 residues. Looking up the rest from reference TRBV7-9 and TRBJ2-1 gives the full variable domain: DTGVSQNPRHKITKRGQNVTFRCDPISEHNRLYWYRQTLGQGPEFLTYFQNEAQLEKSRLLSDRFSAERPKGSFSTLEIQRTEQGDSAMYLCASSSTSSLSYNEQFFGPGTRLTVL.

This clonotype was detected only a few times. The rearrangement joins TRBV5-5 to TRBJ2-7, with a weak D call TRBD2 (6 bases). The CDR3 is made up of 16 amino acids. Germline lookup yields CDR1 SGHKS and CDR2 YYEKEE (reference sequence). Between the trimmed V and J ends, which lost 4 bases and 7 bases, there was a span of 24 bases. The CDR3 DNA reads TGTGCCAGCAGCCCTCGTGGGGCGGGGCCCCAGGTGGAGCAGTACTTC. Encoded protein: CASSPRGAGPQVEQYF.

This clonotype was recorded at least ten times. The chain uses TRBV12-3 or TRBV12-4 and TRBJ2-7; maybe TRBD2 (6 bases). With 1 base removed from V and 0 bases from J, the gap between germline ends came to 10 bases. This CDR3 spans 15 amino acids. For the CDR3, the DNA is TGTGCCAGCAGTTTAGGACCCGGGAGCTCCTACGAGCAGTACTTC. It encodes CASSLGPGSSYEQYF.